This is a list of T cell receptor beta chains from one sample in a study of T-cell reconstitution after alpha-beta-depleted transplantation in children. TCRdb re-analysed the PCR reads in MiXCR, keeping a single row per CDR3 protein. The sample consists of fewer than 350,000 distinct CDR3 sequences, roughly 11% of them appearing once. The input for sequencing was peripheral blood, taken 180 days after TCRalphabeta/CD19-depleted stem cell transplant. These receptors were obtained from a male patient between 2 and 10 years old who had a stem cell transplant for chronic granulomatous disease, so the T cells may come from the graft donor. Each CDR3 is given with its conserved first and last residue. The D gene is left open where the match is weak. Size tells how often a clone was seen (once, few, many) or the class of an expanded clone, and some rows leave it out.

size,V,length,J,D,CDR3,DNA
NA,TRBV28,15,TRBJ2-1,NA,CASSLGAGLDNEEFF,TGTGCCAGCAGTTTAGGGGCGGGATTGGACAATGAGGAGTTCTTC
NA,TRBV12-3/TRBV12-4,15,TRBJ2-3,TRBD2,CASRRAGGSTDTQYF,TGTGCCAGCAGGCGAGCGGGAGGAAGTACAGATACGCAGTATTTT
many,TRBV28,16,TRBJ2-3,TRBD1,CASSLTGTGGKDTQYF,TGTGCCAGCAGTTTAACCGGGACAGGGGGCAAAGATACGCAGTATTTT
many,TRBV7-8,14,TRBJ1-5,NA,CASSLLSGYQPQHF,TGTGCCAGCAGCTTACTCAGCGGGTATCAGCCCCAGCATTTT
many,TRBV20-1,13,TRBJ2-5,NA,CALPRQDQETQYF,TGCGCACTACCTAGACAGGACCAAGAGACCCAGTACTTC
many,TRBV29-1,12,TRBJ2-3,NA,CSVTPSPDTQYF,TGCAGCGTGACCCCGAGCCCCGATACGCAGTATTTT
many,TRBV2,14,TRBJ2-2,TRBD1,CASSGTGGTGELFF,TGTGCCAGCAGTGGGACAGGGGGCACCGGGGAGCTGTTTTTT
many,TRBV27,16,TRBJ2-1,NA,CASSEVRVRFGNEQFF,TGTGCCAGCAGTGAGGTTCGGGTGCGGTTTGGGAATGAGCAGTTCTTC
many,TRBV5-5,11,TRBJ1-6,NA,CASSLDSPLHF,TGTGCCAGCAGCTTGGACTCACCCCTCCACTTT
many,TRBV10-3,13,TRBJ2-3,NA,CAISEFSGDTQYF,TGTGCCATCAGTGAGTTCAGCGGGGATACGCAGTATTTT
many,TRBV12-3/TRBV12-4,15,TRBJ2-1,NA,CASSLSRPLGSEQFF,TGTGCCAGCAGTTTGAGCCGGCCCCTGGGGAGTGAGCAGTTCTTC
many,TRBV7-2,15,TRBJ2-1,NA,CASSSGLVLYNEQFF,TGTGCCAGCAGCTCCGGACTGGTTCTATACAATGAGCAGTTCTTC
many,TRBV9,15,TRBJ2-3,NA,CASSVPGANTDTQYF,TGTGCCAGCAGCGTACCGGGGGCCAACACAGATACGCAGTATTTT
many,TRBV6-5,15,TRBJ2-2,NA,CASSYSTATPGELFF,TGTGCCAGCAGTTACTCGACAGCAACCCCCGGGGAGCTGTTTTTT
many,TRBV10-3,14,TRBJ2-3,NA,CAISVLQVTDTQYF,TGTGCCATCAGTGTATTGCAAGTCACAGATACGCAGTATTTT
few,TRBV18,15,TRBJ1-2,TRBD1,CASSPTGTANYGYTF,TGTGCCAGCTCACCAACCGGGACAGCTAACTATGGCTACACCTTC
many,TRBV6-1,13,TRBJ1-3,NA,CASKQAVGNTIYF,TGTGCCAGCAAGCAAGCGGTAGGAAACACCATATATTTT
many,TRBV18,14,TRBJ2-2,NA,CASSPVQNTGELFF,TGTGCCAGCTCACCTGTCCAGAACACCGGGGAGCTGTTTTTT
many,TRBV20-1,15,TRBJ2-1,NA,CSASLTESSYNEQFF,TGCAGTGCTAGTTTAACGGAGAGCTCCTACAATGAGCAGTTCTTC
many,TRBV7-2,14,TRBJ2-7,NA,CASSLLVGSYEQYF,TGTGCCAGCAGCTTATTGGTCGGGAGCTACGAGCAGTACTTC
many,TRBV9,15,TRBJ1-5,NA,CASSVAGKPNQPQHF,TGTGCCAGCAGCGTAGCGGGGAAACCCAATCAGCCCCAGCATTTT
NA,TRBV14,16,TRBJ2-7,TRBD2,CASSQDGLAAFYEQYF,TGTGCCAGCAGCCAAGATGGGCTAGCGGCATTTTACGAGCAGTACTTC
many,TRBV11-2,17,TRBJ1-5,NA,CASSLEPARGVGQPQHF,TGTGCCAGCAGCTTAGAGCCAGCCAGGGGAGTGGGCCAGCCCCAGCATTTT
many,TRBV2,15,TRBJ2-1,TRBD1,CASSRGTGAHNEQFF,TGTGCCAGCAGCCGGGGGACAGGGGCCCACAATGAGCAGTTCTTC